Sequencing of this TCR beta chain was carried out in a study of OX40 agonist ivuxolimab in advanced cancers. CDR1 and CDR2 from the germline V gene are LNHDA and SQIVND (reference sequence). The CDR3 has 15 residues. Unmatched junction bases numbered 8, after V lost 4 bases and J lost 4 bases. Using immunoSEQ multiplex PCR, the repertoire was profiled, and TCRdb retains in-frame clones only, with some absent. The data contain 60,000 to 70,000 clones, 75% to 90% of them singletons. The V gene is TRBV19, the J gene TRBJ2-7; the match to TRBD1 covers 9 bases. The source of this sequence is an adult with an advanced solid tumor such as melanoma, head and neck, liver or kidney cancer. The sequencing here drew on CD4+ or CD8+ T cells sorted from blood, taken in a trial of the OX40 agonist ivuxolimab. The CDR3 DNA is TGTGCCAGTAGTAGACTACAGGGGGCGGATTACGAGCAGTACTTC. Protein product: CASSRLQGADYEQYF.